The sequence of this T cell receptor beta chain was determined in a study of shared clonotypes between healthy human individuals. Study in general: Serving as donors were two women and a few men, whose ages spanned 18 to 49.

Measured with immunoSEQ multiplex PCR; TCRdb has only the in-frame clones, and not every one. The data show some 2 million clones, about 95% seen once. Cells designated naive CD8 were CD45RO-negative and were positively selected for CCR7, with terminally differentiated effector memory CD45RA+ cells excluded. This CDR3 spans 16 amino acids. What was sequenced was naive CD8+ T cells sorted from blood. The chain has TRBV21-1 and TRBJ2-1. TRBV21-1 is deemed a pseudogene. This clonotype was sampled from a man between 18 and 35 years old in good health. CDR3 region: CAITEEQQAFYNEQFF. For the CDR3, the DNA is TGTGCCATTACGGAGGAACAACAGGCCTTCTACAATGAGCAGTTCTTC.